The sequence of this TCR beta chain was determined in a study of identifying expanded T cells in peripheral blood. General study points: Technical replicates showed 0.9 to 1.5 changed clones; roughly two weeks about 16.4; four weeks 19. Roughly two-week clone count variance significantly increased as total template count grew.

With respect to this clone: Its antigen remains unknown.

Libraries were prepared by immunoSEQ multiplex PCR; TCRdb keeps only in-frame clonotypes and omits some of them. The table shows about 90,000 clones, with approximately 86% occurring only once. Healthy donors had no documented immune events, such as infections, while sampled. Source material: blood. The TCR originated in a person aged 18 to 75 in good health.

CDR3 nucleotides: TGTGCCAGCAGTTTATCATTTGGTACGATGAGTTATGGCTACACCTTC. Residues: CASSLSFGTMSYGYTF. The rearrangement links TRBV27 to TRBJ1-2; D call uncertain. V shed 0 bases and J shed 5 bases, with 16 bases lying between them. This CDR3 region has 16 residues. The germline V gene encodes CDR1 MNHEY and CDR2 SMNVEV (reference sequence).